The next 27 T cell receptor beta chains were all read from a single sample in a study of naive and memory T cell subsets. The library had UMIs added by 3' ligation of an oligonucleotide to TCR cDNA. The SP2 primer and nested alpha and beta constant region primers amplified ligated cDNA in four rounds. MiXCR, run by TCRdb on the 5' RACE reads, gives a single entry per CDR3 protein. This table holds roughly 48,000 distinct CDR3 sequences, around 5% found once. Every receptor here comes from a female donor in good health.

The sample holds many counts of this clonotype. V is TRBV20-1 and J is TRBJ2-5; TRBD2 is a possible D gene (7 bases). Germline V gene data show CDR1 as DFQATT and CDR2 as SNEGSKA (reference sequence). CDR3 size: 13 residues. The germline V and J ends were trimmed by 3 bases and 4 bases, with 12 bases remaining between them. CDR3 DNA sequence: TGCAGTGCTAGGGCGGGGGCTCCAGAGACCCAGTACTTC. Its protein is CSARAGAPETQYF.

This clonotype was counted only a few times. This chain joins TRBV3-1 and TRBJ2-1; possible D gene TRBD1, 5 bases. This CDR3 has 14 residues. The ends were cut back, 2 bases at V and 9 bases at J, with 14 bases in the middle. Germline assignment: CDR1 LGHDT and CDR2 YNNKEL (reference sequence). The CDR3: CASSQLQGLGEQFF. DNA for the CDR3: TGTGCCAGCAGCCAACTTCAGGGCTTGGGTGAGCAGTTCTTC.

The chain links TRBV5-4 to TRBJ1-6; 8 nucleotides match TRBD1. Trimming at V came to 0 bases and at J to 8 bases, leaving 4 bases not matched to a gene. Germline V gene sequence: CDR1 SGHNT, CDR2 YYREEE (reference sequence). The CDR3 loop spans 15 amino acids. CDR3 nucleotides: TGTGCCAGCAGCTTGGCGGACAGGGAACATTCACCCCTCCACTTT. It encodes CASSLADREHSPLHF.

This clonotype was seen many times. The rearrangement joins TRBV27 to TRBJ2-4, with a tentative D call TRBD2 (5 bases). Trimming left V 3 bases short and J 8 bases short, with 11 bases between. In germline, CDR1 is MNHEY, CDR2 SMNVEV (reference sequence). The CDR3 contains 13 residues. The CDR3 is CASSLWGEDIQYF. In nucleotides, the CDR3 is TGTGCCAGCAGTTTGTGGGGAGAGGACATTCAGTACTTC.

The table lists this clonotype with many counts. V gene TRBV9 combines with J gene TRBJ1-2, with 8 bases aligning to TRBD1. The J segment lost 6 bases and the V segment lost 4 bases, leaving 5 bases of the junction unmatched. This CDR3 is 13 amino acids long. Germline assignment: CDR1 SGDLS and CDR2 YYNGEE. CDR3 nucleotides: TGTGCCAGCAGCCCTCGCAGGGGGCATGGCTACACCTTC. This sequence encodes CASSPRRGHGYTF.

This clonotype was seen repeatedly, ten times or more. The chain links TRBV12-3 or TRBV12-4 to TRBJ2-1, with D maybe TRBD2 (6 bases). This CDR3 region has 14 residues. V shed 6 bases and J shed 7 bases, with 16 bases lying between them. The CDR3 region is CASSRGTAGNEQFF. Here the CDR3 DNA reads TGTGCCAGCAGCCGCGGGACGGCGGGTAATGAGCAGTTCTTC.

The table lists this clonotype with many counts. The chain employs TRBV20-1 and TRBJ1-5; D unclear. Germline CDR1 and CDR2: DFQATT and SNEGSKA (reference sequence). The germline V and J ends were trimmed by 0 bases and 1 base, with 13 bases remaining between them. The CDR3 spans 16 residues. The CDR3 spells CSARDRTGRSNQPQHF. The CDR3 bases are TGCAGTGCTAGAGATCGAACGGGAAGGAGCAATCAGCCCCAGCATTTT.

This clonotype was seen at least ten times. CDR3 coding DNA: TGTGCCAGCACCTCTTTGCAGGGCGGGGAGCTGTTTTTT. It codes for CASTSLQGGELFF. The genes are TRBV11-1 and TRBJ2-2; D may be TRBD1 (5 bases). The CDR3 has 13 amino acids. The germline V gene encodes CDR1 SGHAT and CDR2 FQDESV (reference sequence). Trimming left V 7 bases short and J 7 bases short, with 13 bases between.

Many counts were recorded for this clonotype. This sequence joins TRBV27 and TRBJ2-7; D unresolved. Germline CDR1 MNHEY, CDR2 SMNVEV (reference sequence). This CDR3 has 11 amino acids. With 0 bases removed from V and 5 bases from J, the gap between germline ends came to 2 bases. CDR3 DNA: TGTGCCAGCAGTTTATCCCACGAGCAGTACTTC. It encodes CASSLSHEQYF.

This clonotype has ten or more counts. The V gene is TRBV6-1, the J gene TRBJ2-7; 7 bases match TRBD2. The trim removed 0 bases at V and 3 bases at J, leaving 11 bases unmatched. Germline V gene lookup returns CDR1 MNHNS and CDR2 SASEGT. This CDR3 is built from 17 residues. The CDR3 region has the DNA TGTGCCAGCAGTGAAGCCCGTTGGTGGGAGGGTCGCTACGAGCAGTACTTC. Protein: CASSEARWWEGRYEQYF.

Ten or more counts support this clonotype. This chain connects TRBV7-6 to TRBJ1-1, with unresolved D. Trimming stripped 5 bases from V and 0 bases from J, with 16 bases between. The CDR3 runs 16 residues. Germline values: CDR1 SGHVS, CDR2 FNYEAQ. CDR3 in amino acids: CASSPNSLILNTEAFF. As DNA, the CDR3 is TGTGCCAGCAGCCCTAACTCGTTAATCCTGAACACTGAAGCTTTCTTT.

This clonotype was recorded at least ten times. V gene TRBV2 combines with J gene TRBJ1-6; TRBD1 matches at 11 bases. The CDR3 is 15 residues long. Germline CDR1 SNHLY, CDR2 FYNNEI. Trimming took 7 bases from V and 8 from J; bases not matched to a gene: 7. CDR3 nucleotide sequence: TGTGCCAGCACCGGTCGGACAGGGGGCGATTCACCCCTCCACTTT. Protein: CASTGRTGGDSPLHF.

This clonotype was seen more than once but under ten times. The V and J genes are TRBV10-3 and TRBJ2-7, with 8 bases lining up with TRBD2. The germline V gene has CDR1 ENHRY and CDR2 SYGVKD. Trimming removed 4 bases from V and 0 bases from J; junction bases left unmatched: 8. This CDR3 region has 16 residues. CDR3 sequence reads: CAISGRSGANSYEQYF. In DNA form, the CDR3 reads TGTGCCATCAGTGGACGTAGCGGGGCCAACTCCTACGAGCAGTACTTC.

This clonotype has ten or more counts. The chain recombines TRBV20-1 with TRBJ2-3, with TRBD2 matching over 12 bases. Trimming cost V 5 bases and J 4 bases; bases outside gene matches: 7. The CDR3 loop spans 15 amino acids. Germline V gene lookup returns CDR1 DFQATT and CDR2 SNEGSKA (reference sequence). CDR3 bases: TGCAGTGCTTTGAGGACTAGCGGGAACCCAGATACGCAGTATTTT. It is translated as CSALRTSGNPDTQYF.

This clonotype has at least ten counts. This chain joins TRBV12-3 or TRBV12-4 and TRBJ2-7; weak D call: TRBD1 (5 bases). With 5 bases removed from V and 2 bases from J, the gap between germline ends came to 10 bases. This CDR3 region has 13 residues. CDR3 sequence reads: CASSVDSPYEQYF. The CDR3 nucleotides are TGTGCCAGCAGTGTCGACAGCCCCTACGAGCAGTACTTC.

This clonotype came up a few times. V and J are TRBV3-1 and TRBJ2-2; 7 bases map to TRBD2. This CDR3 comprises 14 residues. Unmatched junction bases numbered 8, after V lost 4 bases and J lost 9 bases. Germline CDR1 reads LGHDT; CDR2 reads YNNKEL (reference sequence). The CDR3 loop reads CASSPPGLQWELFF. The CDR3 nucleotides are TGTGCCAGCAGCCCGCCGGGACTACAGTGGGAGCTGTTTTTT.

This clonotype was seen ten or more times. This rearrangement joins TRBV6-2 or TRBV6-3 to TRBJ2-3; D may match TRBD1 or TRBD2 (5 bases each). Per germline, CDR1 MNHEY and CDR2 SVGEGT. The CDR3 sequence is 14 residues long. Deletions cut 7 bases from V and 2 bases from J, with 13 bases between. CDR3 residues: CASKGPTVTDTQYF. DNA for the CDR3: TGTGCCAGCAAGGGACCGACGGTCACAGATACGCAGTATTTT.

This clonotype was counted ten times or more. The rearrangement joins TRBV28 to TRBJ2-6; 10 bases match TRBD1. The V gene end was trimmed by 5 bases and the J gene end by 0 bases; junction bases not matched to a gene: 10. In germline, CDR1 is MDHEN, CDR2 SYDVKM. CDR3 length equals 19 residues. The DNA for the CDR3 is TGTGCCAGCAGTAGGATCTGGGACAGGGGAAGCTCTGGGGCCAACGTCCTGACTTTC. Protein: CASSRIWDRGSSGANVLTF.

This clonotype was picked up many times. This chain uses TRBV6-6 with TRBJ1-5; 7 bases fit TRBD1. The V gene end was trimmed by 3 bases and the J gene end by 5 bases; junction bases not matched to a gene: 1. Germline loops: CDR1 MNHNY, CDR2 SVGAGI (reference sequence). This CDR3 region has 13 residues. DNA for the CDR3: TGTGCCAGCAGTTATCAGGGGGATCAGCCCCAGCATTTT. Translating it yields CASSYQGDQPQHF.

In this sample, this clonotype turned up many times. The chain is built from TRBV6-5 and TRBJ1-1, with D hard to call. V dropped 6 bases and J dropped 1 base, with 3 bases sitting between them. There are 11 residues in the CDR3. Germline CDR1 and CDR2: MNHEY and SVGAGI. The CDR3 DNA is TGTGCCAGCAGAGGGAACACTGAAGCTTTCTTT. Translated, it gives CASRGNTEAFF.

This clonotype was seen at least ten times. J is TRBJ1-4 and V is TRBV2, with D possibly TRBD1 on 5 matching bases. The CDR3 loop spans 15 amino acids. Germline CDR1 and CDR2: SNHLY and FYNNEI. The ends were cut back, 3 bases at V and 6 bases at J, with 14 bases in the middle. CDR3 sequence (DNA): TGTGCCAGCAGTGAGGTATTAGGGGTGGATGAAAAACTGTTTTTT. Its protein product is CASSEVLGVDEKLFF.

Concerning this clonotype: This may be a read error, as it is one base from a much larger clone. V is TRBV6-2 or TRBV6-3 and J is TRBJ2-7; TRBD1 matches 9 bases. CDR3 length equals 13 residues. Germline lookup yields CDR1 MNHEY and CDR2 SVGEGT. The J segment lost 4 bases and the V segment lost 6 bases, leaving 4 bases of the junction unmatched. The CDR3, as DNA: TGTGCCAGCAGCGACAGGGGGTGTTACGAGCAGTACTTC. Amino acid sequence: CASSDRGCYEQYF.

This clonotype was counted many times. This chain connects TRBV6-2 or TRBV6-3 to TRBJ2-5; 7 positions agree with TRBD2. Trimming removed 2 bases from V and 3 bases from J; junction bases left unmatched: 3. Germline loops: CDR1 MNHEY, CDR2 SVGEGT. The CDR3 has 14 residues. In nucleotides, the CDR3 is TGTGCCAGCAGTTACGCGGGAGCGAAAGAGACCCAGTACTTC. Encoded protein: CASSYAGAKETQYF.

This clonotype was counted at least ten times. The genes are TRBV20-1 and TRBJ2-7; TRBD2 might be the D (6 bases). The germline CDR1 and CDR2 sequences are DFQATT and SNEGSKA (reference sequence). Trimming left V 6 bases short and J 8 bases short, with 11 bases between. The CDR3 covers 10 residues. CDR3: CSADGTQQYF. For the CDR3, the DNA is TGCAGTGCGGACGGGACTCAGCAGTACTTC.

This clonotype was counted only a few times. The J gene is TRBJ2-7, the V gene TRBV23-1, with a tentative D call TRBD1 (6 bases). TRBV23-1 carries the ORF label, with uncertain function. Between the trimmed V and J ends, which lost 5 bases and 2 bases, there was a span of 19 bases. This CDR3 spans 16 amino acids. The CDR3 sequence: CASSSGAWGRPYEQYF. CDR3 nucleotides: TGCGCCAGCAGTTCCGGGGCTTGGGGGCGTCCCTACGAGCAGTACTTC.

This clonotype has more than one count but fewer than ten. This sequence joins TRBV21-1 and TRBJ2-1; TRBD2, the D gene given by the table, was not confirmed from the DNA. TRBV21-1 is a recognized pseudogene. The CDR3 sequence is 17 residues long. In DNA, the CDR3 is TGTGCCAGCAGCAAAGCGAGGGTCCGGCTAGCGGACAATGAGCAGTTCTTC. Translation: CASSKARVRLADNEQFF.

This clonotype appeared many times. The chain employs TRBV30 and TRBJ2-2; 7 bases agree with TRBD2. Germline V gives CDR1 GTSNPN, CDR2 SVGIG (reference sequence). The CDR3 has 16 amino acids. Germline trimming cut 1 base from V and 1 base from J; bases unmatched to any gene: 6. The DNA for the CDR3 is TGTGCCTGGAGTGATGATGCTAGCGGGAACACCGGGGAGCTGTTTTTT. It encodes CAWSDDASGNTGELFF. The variable domain in full, with the rest retrieved from reference TRBV30 and TRBJ2-2, is SQTIHQWPATLVQPVGSPLSLECTVEGTSNPNLYWYRQAAGRGLQLLFYSVGIGQISSEVPQNLSASRPQDRQFILSSKKLLLSDSGFYLCAWSDDASGNTGELFFGEGSRLTVL.